The 28 T cell receptor beta chains below were found in one sample sequenced in a study of blood T cells in healthy people across ages. Together with a sample-barcoded 5' primer, a J-beta primer mix was included in a second PCR lasting roughly 6 to 12 cycles. TCRdb processed the 5' RACE reads anew with MiXCR; each CDR3 protein has one entry. Here the sample spans about 830,000 distinct CDR3 sequences, roughly 64% being singletons. The specimen sequenced was blood. Every receptor here comes from a man aged 25 to 40 in good health.

The chain uses TRBV29-1 and TRBJ2-2; 7 positions agree with TRBD1. The V and J ends lost 3 bases and 2 bases, in that order; junction bases with no gene match: 3. From germline, CDR1 is SQVTM and CDR2 ANQGSEA. CDR3 size: 14 residues. The CDR3 sequence is CSVDRTGNTGELFF. The CDR3, as DNA: TGCAGCGTTGATAGGACAGGAAACACCGGGGAGCTGTTTTTT.

This chain joins TRBV6-5 and TRBJ1-1; possible D gene TRBD1, 5 bases. Germline CDR1 is MNHEY and CDR2 is SVGAGI. The CDR3 contains 15 residues. V gave up 2 bases and J gave up 0 bases, with 10 bases separating them. CDR3 protein: CASSYQATVNTEAFF. The CDR3 nucleotides read TGTGCCAGCAGTTACCAAGCGACAGTGAACACTGAAGCTTTCTTT.

The chain links TRBV3-1 to TRBJ1-1; 9 bases align to TRBD1. After removal of 1 base from V and 1 base from J, the junction contained 1 base not matched to a gene. Germline CDR1 reads LGHDT; CDR2 reads YNNKEL (reference sequence). This CDR3 spans 15 amino acids. CDR3 nucleotide sequence: TGTGCCAGCAGCCAAGGGACAGGGGCGAACACTGAAGCTTTCTTT. Its translation is CASSQGTGANTEAFF.

This clonotype was counted between two and nine times. The chain uses TRBV20-1 and TRBJ2-5, with D possibly matching TRBD2 (6 bases). The germline V gene encodes CDR1 DFQATT and CDR2 SNEGSKA (reference sequence). V was clipped by 6 bases and J by 9 bases, with 20 bases between them. The CDR3 consists of 13 residues. CDR3 residues: CSALEAGTRAQYF. The CDR3 nucleotides read TGCAGTGCATTGGAGGCGGGGACCAGGGCCCAGTACTTC.

The CDR3 region has the DNA TGTGCCAGCAGAGACGCGGGGTCCTACAATGAGCAGTTCTTC. This gives the protein CASRDAGSYNEQFF. The chain is built from TRBV6-2 or TRBV6-3 and TRBJ2-1; TRBD2 is a possible D gene (6 bases). The CDR3 loop spans 14 amino acids. V lost 6 bases, J lost 1 base, and 10 bases lay in between. Germline V gene sequence: CDR1 MNHEY, CDR2 SVGEGT.

The chain couples TRBV2 to TRBJ2-1; D not resolved. Germline V gene lookup returns CDR1 SNHLY and CDR2 FYNNEI. V gave up 10 bases and J gave up 0 bases, with 7 bases separating them. CDR3 size: 12 residues. The CDR3 DNA reads as TGTGCCATCACGGGCTCCTACAATGAGCAGTTCTTC. It codes for CAITGSYNEQFF.

The chain is built from TRBV29-1 and TRBJ2-1; 15 nucleotides align to TRBD2. CDR1 and CDR2 (germline): SQVTM, ANQGSEA. V shed 4 bases and J 0 bases; nucleotides not matched to a gene: 4. This CDR3 spans 17 amino acids. This CDR3 is CSVGTSGRVASYNEQFF. The CDR3 DNA sequence: TGCAGCGTTGGGACTAGCGGGAGGGTGGCCTCCTACAATGAGCAGTTCTTC.

This chain uses TRBV6-2 or TRBV6-3 with TRBJ1-5; perhaps TRBD1 as D (6 bases). CDR1 MNHEY and CDR2 SVGEGT come from the germline V gene. The CDR3 is made up of 18 amino acids. Trimming took off 2 bases at V and 4 bases at J, with 21 bases between the two ends. The CDR3 DNA sequence: TGTGCCAGCAGTTACCCAGGGGAGGGGTCAAGGGAAAATCAGCCCCAGCATTTT. Its protein is CASSYPGEGSRENQPQHF.

This clonotype was counted between two and nine times. The rearrangement links TRBV4-1 to TRBJ2-5, with a weak D call TRBD2 (5 bases). The V and J ends lost 3 bases and 3 bases respectively, with 11 bases between them. The CDR3 has 14 residues. Germline V lookup: CDR1 MGHRA, CDR2 YSYEKL. The CDR3 DNA follows: TGCGCCAGCAGCCAGGACTTGTCCGAAGAGACCCAGTACTTC. Protein product: CASSQDLSEETQYF.

The chain carries TRBV20-1 and TRBJ2-1, with TRBD2 identical over 11 bases. Looked up from germline, CDR1 is DFQATT and CDR2 is SNEGSKA (reference sequence). This CDR3 region has 14 residues. Germline trimming cut 4 bases from V and 7 bases from J; bases unmatched to any gene: 6. The CDR3 coding sequence is TGCAGTGCTACTAGCGGGGGGCTCAAAAATGAGCAGTTCTTC. This translates into CSATSGGLKNEQFF.

CDR3 residues: CASSLGGGKETQYF. DNA of the CDR3: TGTGCCAGCAGCTTAGGTGGGGGAAAAGAGACCCAGTACTTC. This rearrangement joins TRBV7-2 to TRBJ2-5, with D perhaps assigned TRBD1 or TRBD2 (5 bases each). The V and J ends lost 1 base and 3 bases respectively, with 9 bases between them. The CDR3 runs to 14 residues. Germline assignment: CDR1 SGHTA and CDR2 FQGNSA. The variable domain in full, completed from reference TRBV7-2 and TRBJ2-5, reads GAGVSQSPSNKVTEKGKDVELRCDPISGHTALYWYRQSLGQGLEFLIYFQGNSAPDKSGLPSDRFSAERTGGSVSTLTIQRTQQEDSAVYLCASSLGGGKETQYFGPGTRLLVL.

This clonotype appeared a few times. The chain combines TRBV5-1 with TRBJ2-1, with 10 bases lining up with TRBD1. The trim removed 5 bases at V and 8 bases at J, leaving 10 bases unmatched. The CDR3 sequence is 15 residues long. The V gene's germline CDR1 is SGHRS and CDR2 YFSETQ. CDR3 sequence reads: CASREGATGGDEQFF. In DNA form, the CDR3 reads TGCGCCAGCAGGGAGGGGGCGACAGGGGGCGATGAGCAGTTCTTC.

The sample holds a few counts of this clonotype. The V and J genes are TRBV18 and TRBJ2-7; D is possibly TRBD2 (6 bases). Germline V CDR1 and CDR2: KGHSH, LQKENI. V was shortened by 6 bases and J by 3 bases, with 15 bases between the two germline ends. This CDR3 has 14 residues. In DNA form, the CDR3 reads TGTGCCAGCTCGGACTACAGTGGAGTCTACGAGCAGTACTTC. Its protein is CASSDYSGVYEQYF.

The chain has TRBV7-6 and TRBJ2-1; weak D call: TRBD2 (5 bases). CDR1 SGHVS and CDR2 FNYEAQ come from the germline V gene. CDR3 length: 13 residues. Deletions cut 2 bases from V and 9 bases from J, with 11 bases between. The CDR3 bases are TGTGCCAGCAGCTTAATAGTCCGGGGTGAGCAGTTCTTC. Translation: CASSLIVRGEQFF.

V and J are TRBV10-3 and TRBJ2-5; D is ambiguous. V lost 3 bases, J lost 1 base, and 9 bases lay in between. The CDR3 has 14 amino acids. Germline-derived CDR1 and CDR2 are ENHRY and SYGVKD. CDR3 protein: CAISDSRTQETQYF. The CDR3 DNA reads TGTGCCATCAGTGATAGCAGAACCCAAGAGACCCAGTACTTC.

This chain joins TRBV2 and TRBJ2-7; 8 bases are shared with TRBD1. The end of the DNA aligns better with TRBJ2-5, so the J call may be wrong. There are 14 residues in the CDR3. Germline-derived CDR1 and CDR2 are SNHLY and FYNNEI. The CDR3 spells CASRAQGAWETQYF. In DNA, the CDR3 is TGTGCCAGCAGGGCTCAGGGGGCATGGGAGACCCAGTACTTC.

The chain couples TRBV28 to TRBJ2-4; D may correspond to TRBD1 or TRBD2 (5 bases each). The J call may be faulty, since TRBJ2-7 better matches the DNA end. Looked up from germline, CDR1 is MDHEN and CDR2 is SYDVKM. The CDR3 is made up of 14 amino acids. DNA of the CDR3: TGTGCCAGCAGCCGGGACCTCCGACTATACGAGCAGTACTTC. Protein sequence: CASSRDLRLYEQYF.

This chain joins TRBV27 and TRBJ1-6; D remains ambiguous. Trimming took 7 bases from V and 10 from J, leaving 14 bases between them. The CDR3 has 13 residues. Germline V gives CDR1 MNHEY, CDR2 SMNVEV (reference sequence). This CDR3 is CASNPGFGSPLHF. The DNA of the CDR3 is TGTGCCAGCAATCCGGGCTTTGGCTCACCCCTCCACTTT.

The V call is TRBV7-9, the J call TRBJ1-1; D is undetermined. The CDR3 has 13 amino acids. Trimming took 1 base from V and 6 from J, leaving 9 bases between them. CDR1 and CDR2 (germline): SEHNR, FQNEAQ (reference sequence). CDR3: CASSLVGLAEAFF. CDR3 DNA: TGTGCCAGCAGCTTAGTGGGCCTGGCTGAAGCTTTCTTT.

The chain employs TRBV3-1 and TRBJ1-1, with D perhaps TRBD1 (6 bases). Germline assignment: CDR1 LGHDT and CDR2 YNNKEL (reference sequence). This CDR3 region has 16 residues. V lost 3 bases and J 5 bases, leaving 19 bases between the germline ends. For the CDR3, the DNA is TGTGCCAGCAGCCAGGGGCCCTGGGGGGCAGGGACTGAAGCTTTCTTT. It is translated as CASSQGPWGAGTEAFF.

The chain is built from TRBV27 and TRBJ2-7; 9 positions agree with TRBD1. Losses at the gene ends were 3 bases for V and 4 bases for J; bases not matched to a gene: 13. The CDR3 length is 17 residues. CDR1 is MNHEY, CDR2 SMNVEV, per germline (reference sequence). CDR3 loop: CASSFRARQGVEYEQYF. The CDR3 bases are TGTGCCAGCAGTTTCCGCGCTCGACAGGGGGTCGAGTACGAGCAGTACTTC.

This clonotype was seen a handful of times. The gene calls are TRBV29-1 and TRBJ2-1; 7 nucleotides match TRBD2. The CDR3 is made up of 9 amino acids. Germline loops: CDR1 SQVTM, CDR2 ANQGSEA. The CDR3 sequence is CGGGNEQFF. DNA of the CDR3: TGCGGGGGGGGGAATGAGCAGTTCTTC.

The chain carries TRBV27 and TRBJ2-3; 10 nucleotides align to TRBD2. V gave up 6 bases and J gave up 8 bases; unmatched junction bases: 5. This CDR3 has 13 residues. Germline V gene data show CDR1 as MNHEY and CDR2 as SMNVEV (reference sequence). CDR3 protein: CASRLAGTGTQYF. CDR3 nucleotides: TGTGCCAGCAGACTAGCGGGGACCGGTACGCAGTATTTT.

Points on this clonotype: A much bigger clone sits one base away, suggesting this may be a read error. The gene calls are TRBV11-3 and TRBJ1-2; D remains unclear. The ends were cut back, 5 bases at V and 5 bases at J, with 18 bases in the middle. The CDR3 length is 15 residues. The germline gives CDR1 SGHNT, CDR2 YENEEA. The CDR3 sequence is CASSTKDIPRYGYTF. In nucleotides, the CDR3 is TGTGCCAGCAGCACAAAAGACATCCCGCGATATGGCTACACCTTC.

The chain joins TRBV4-3 to TRBJ2-1, with D perhaps being TRBD1 or TRBD2 (5 bases each). V was cut by 3 bases and J by 0 bases, with 12 bases left in between. Germline assignment: CDR1 LGHNA and CDR2 YSLEER. The CDR3 is made up of 16 amino acids. CDR3: CASSQSWGISYNEQFF. The CDR3 nucleotides are TGCGCCAGCAGCCAGAGCTGGGGGATCTCCTACAATGAGCAGTTCTTC.

J is TRBJ2-1 and V is TRBV6-5, with D tentatively TRBD2 (6 bases). The CDR3 is 14 residues long. The germline V gene has CDR1 MNHEY and CDR2 SVGAGI. Between the trimmed V and J ends, which lost 4 bases and 9 bases, there was a span of 16 bases. CDR3 bases: TGTGCCAGCAGTTGGGGCGGGATGTCGGTTGAGCAGTTCTTC. Its translation: CASSWGGMSVEQFF.

The rearrangement uses TRBV18 and TRBJ1-5; tentatively, D is TRBD1 (6 bases). The CDR3 length is 13 residues. The V end was cut by 3 bases, the J end by 9 bases, with 12 bases between. CDR1 is KGHSH, CDR2 LQKENI, per germline. For the CDR3, the DNA is TGTGCCAGCTCACCGGACGGGGGCCCGCCCCAGCATTTT. Translating gives CASSPDGGPPQHF. The full variable domain, in which reference TRBV18 and TRBJ1-5 provide the parts outside the CDR3, is NAGVMQNPRHLVRRRGQEARLRCSPMKGHSHVYWYRQLPEEGLKFMVYLQKENIIDESGMPKERFSAEFPKEGPSILRIQQVVRGDSAAYFCASSPDGGPPQHFGDGTRLSIL.

This clonotype was counted only a few times. This sequence joins TRBV6-2 or TRBV6-3 and TRBJ2-4; D ambiguous. V was cut by 7 bases and J by 3 bases, with 16 bases left in between. The CDR3 is 15 amino acids. Germline values: CDR1 MNHEY, CDR2 SVGEGT. The CDR3 is CASTISAAGKNIQYF. DNA of the CDR3: TGTGCCAGCACTATCAGTGCGGCCGGCAAAAACATTCAGTACTTC.